The clone carrying this T cell receptor beta chain was seen more than once but under ten times. As yet, its antigen is unknown. The source of the sample is a study of blood T cells in healthy people across ages. General observations from the study: No one knew whether donors had CMV, which possibly confounded expanded clonotype changes.

V shed 1 base and J shed 12 bases, with 13 bases lying between them. The CDR3 sequence is 12 residues long. The germline CDR1 and CDR2 sequences are SQVTM and ANQGSEA. The authors ran a second PCR of roughly 7 to 11 cycles using a sample-barcoded 5' primer and a J-beta primer mix. One entry per CDR3 protein, called by TCRdb with MiXCR from the 5' RACE reads. The table shows hundreds of thousands of distinct CDR3 sequences, with 21% occurring only once. This clonotype was obtained from a man aged 65 to 85 in good health. J is TRBJ2-1 and V is TRBV29-1, with D perhaps matching TRBD2 (6 bases). Sequencing input: blood. CDR3 protein: CSVEGLRRGQFF. CDR3 nucleotide sequence: TGCAGCGTTGAAGGGTTGAGGAGGGGGCAGTTCTTC.